The 9 T cell receptor beta chains below come from one sample, sequenced in a study of blood T cell repertoires in COVID-19. The method was immunoSEQ multiplex PCR; TCRdb's version includes in-frame clones alone and lacks a portion of them. The table shows 130,000 to 150,000 clones, with over 80% occurring only once. Sample: peripheral blood. Source of these receptors: a woman between 35 and 50 years old with active or convalescent COVID-19.

CDR3 region: CASSPETNRANEQFF. Here the CDR3 DNA reads TGTGCCAGCAGCCCGGAGACTAATAGGGCCAATGAGCAGTTCTTC. The rearrangement joins TRBV7-2 to TRBJ2-1; maybe TRBD2 (5 bases). Per the germline V gene, CDR1 is SGHTA and CDR2 is FQGNSA. The CDR3 contains 15 residues. Trimming shortened V by 5 bases and J by 6 bases, and 17 bases separated the two germline ends.

The chain is built from TRBV6-5 and TRBJ2-7, with 14 bases that match TRBD2. Germline-derived CDR1 and CDR2 are MNHEY and SVGAGI. The CDR3 contains 13 residues. Trimming removed 5 bases from V and 10 bases from J; junction bases left unmatched: 4. The CDR3 here is CASSPGTSGSQYF. The CDR3, as DNA: TGTGCCAGCAGTCCGGGGACTAGCGGGAGCCAGTACTTC.

This chain joins TRBV9 and TRBJ2-7; 8 nucleotides align to TRBD2. V gave up 0 bases and J gave up 5 bases; unmatched junction bases: 7. CDR3 length: 15 residues. The germline V gene encodes CDR1 SGDLS and CDR2 YYNGEE. This chain's CDR3 is CASSVGRTSPHEQYF. CDR3 DNA sequence: TGTGCCAGCAGCGTAGGACGGACTAGCCCCCACGAGCAGTACTTC.

J is TRBJ2-4 and V is TRBV15; 11 bases are a match to TRBD2. Germline CDR1 LNHNV, CDR2 YYDKDF (reference sequence). The CDR3 covers 14 residues. The V gene end was trimmed by 2 bases and the J gene end by 6 bases; junction bases not matched to a gene: 0. Here the CDR3 reads CATSRLAGGNIQYF. The CDR3 coding sequence is TGTGCCACCAGCAGACTAGCGGGAGGAAACATTCAGTACTTC.

This chain links TRBV7-9 with TRBJ1-1, with a possible D match to TRBD1 (6 bases). The V end lost 6 bases, the J end lost 4 bases, and 12 bases lay between the germline ends. The CDR3 extends over 13 amino acids. Germline V CDR1 and CDR2: SEHNR, FQNEAQ (reference sequence). For the CDR3, the DNA is TGTGCCAGCAGTAAACAGGGTCCCACTGAAGCTTTCTTT. It specifies CASSKQGPTEAFF.

This clone was seen a handful of times. The genes are TRBV7-2 and TRBJ2-3; TRBD2 agrees at 13 bases. Germline-derived CDR1 and CDR2 are SGHTA and FQGNSA. CDR3 length: 16 residues. Trimming at V came to 1 base and at J to 5 bases, leaving 3 bases not matched to a gene. CDR3 DNA sequence: TGTGCCAGCAGCTTAGTGGGACTAGCGGGAATAGATACGCAGTATTTT. Translated, it gives CASSLVGLAGIDTQYF.

CDR3 sequence (DNA): TGCGCCAGCAGCAAGACAGGGGGGAACTCTGGAAACACCATATATTTT. This gives the protein CASSKTGGNSGNTIYF. The genes are TRBV5-1 and TRBJ1-3, with 9 bases lining up with TRBD1. The CDR3 runs to 16 residues. V lost 4 bases to trimming and J lost 0 bases; unmatched junction nucleotides: 5. CDR1 and CDR2 (germline): SGHRS, YFSETQ.

As to this clone: A read error may account for a junction end that differs from germline. The V call is TRBV6-2 or TRBV6-3, the J call TRBJ2-1, with TRBD2 identical over 13 bases. The CDR3 contains 12 residues. CDR1 and CDR2 from the germline V gene are MNHEY and SVGEGT. The CDR3 bases are TGTGCCAGCAGTTACCCGACTAGCGGGAGGATCTTC. It specifies CASSYPTSGRIF.

The chain combines TRBV27 with TRBJ1-2; the D is unclear. Deletions cut 0 bases from V and 7 bases from J, with 12 bases between. Germline loops: CDR1 MNHEY, CDR2 SMNVEV (reference sequence). This CDR3 has 14 residues. The CDR3 region has the DNA TGTGCCAGCAGTTTATCTTCAGGAATTCTTGGCTACACCTTC. Translating it yields CASSLSSGILGYTF.